Below, one T cell receptor (beta chain) is given with its context. Its antigen is unknown. The donors, all healthy, were Caucasians living in Russia, aged roughly 6 to 100. This sample is part of a study of blood T cells in healthy people across ages. Study background: There was about one barcoded beta molecule captured by template switching per two T cells.

A second PCR, run for about 6 to 11 cycles, used a sample-barcoded 5' primer plus a J-beta primer mix. TCRdb re-derived calls from the 5' RACE reads in MiXCR, one entry per CDR3 protein. Counted here are about 640,000 distinct CDR3 sequences, roughly 58% occurring once; the ten biggest clones make up about two fifths. J was trimmed by 0 bases and V by 5 bases; bases with no gene match: 4. CDR1 is DFQATT and CDR2 is SNEGSKA in the germline V gene (reference sequence). This CDR3 is built from 17 residues. Study-wide results and limits: Estimates of total diversity, which came from one million sequenced T cells, were considered to be underestimates. A roughly linear age-dependent decrease characterized TCR beta diversity per million T cells.

The chain employs TRBV20-1 and TRBJ2-6; 13 bases are a match to TRBD2. This clonotype originated in a man aged 55 to 70 in good health. Material: blood. The CDR3 is CSAQGLAGTSGANVLTF. Here the CDR3 DNA reads TGCAGTGCTCAGGGACTAGCGGGGACCTCTGGGGCCAACGTCCTGACTTTC.